Following are 20 T cell receptor beta chains from one sample sequenced in a study of identifying expanded T cells in peripheral blood. Only in-frame clones appear in the TCRdb table, and some are missing; sequencing was by immunoSEQ multiplex PCR. The top ten clones hold around 15% of a sample with about 52,000 clones, 82% of them seen once. Sequenced: blood. The receptors come from a person between 18 and 75 years old in good health.

The V and J genes are TRBV7-9 and TRBJ1-1; D is perhaps TRBD1 (6 bases). The CDR3 is made up of 14 amino acids. Germline V gene lookup returns CDR1 SEHNR and CDR2 FQNEAQ (reference sequence). V gave up 5 bases and J gave up 4 bases, with 14 bases separating them. The CDR3 DNA is TGTGCCAGCAGCATTGATCAGGGGTTCACTGAAGCTTTCTTT. It codes for CASSIDQGFTEAFF.

This clone has only a few counts. This chain uses TRBV11-3 with TRBJ1-1; no clear D gene. V dropped 2 bases and J dropped 3 bases, with 4 bases sitting between them. The CDR3 has 12 residues. Looked up from germline, CDR1 is SGHNT and CDR2 is YENEEA. The CDR3 bases are TGTGCCAGCAGCTTAAAGTACACTGAAGCTTTCTTT. Translated, it gives CASSLKYTEAFF.

The V and J genes are TRBV7-9 and TRBJ1-3, with D possibly matching TRBD1 (5 bases). This CDR3 is 17 amino acids long. The germline V gene has CDR1 SEHNR and CDR2 FQNEAQ (reference sequence). The V end lost 2 bases, the J end lost 0 bases, and 14 bases lay between the germline ends. The CDR3 nucleotides read TGTGCCAGCAGCTTAAAAGGGGTTGGGCGCTCTGGAAACACCATATATTTT. It translates to CASSLKGVGRSGNTIYF.

The V call is TRBV11-2, the J call TRBJ1-2; the D is unclear. Trimming pared 0 bases from V and 7 bases from J, leaving 9 bases between. Germline assignment: CDR1 SGHAT and CDR2 FQNNGV. The length of the CDR3 is 13 residues. The CDR3 sequence: CASSLEKTGGYTF. In DNA, the CDR3 is TGTGCCAGCAGCTTAGAGAAGACCGGTGGCTACACCTTC.

V and J are TRBV19 and TRBJ2-5; D possibly corresponds to TRBD2 (5 bases). The CDR3 is 15 amino acids. In germline, CDR1 is LNHDA, CDR2 SQIVND (reference sequence). Trimming shortened V by 5 bases and J by 4 bases, and 17 bases separated the two germline ends. CDR3 DNA sequence: TGTGCCAGTAGTGGAGGTCCGTTCGGACGAGAGACCCAGTACTTC. It codes for CASSGGPFGRETQYF.

This clone was observed a single time. V usage is TRBV2 and J usage is TRBJ2-3; either TRBD1 or TRBD2 may supply D (5 bases each). CDR1 SNHLY and CDR2 FYNNEI come from the germline V gene. Trimming stripped 2 bases from V and 5 bases from J, with 14 bases between. The CDR3 contains 15 residues. This CDR3 is CASSERGEYEDTQYF. DNA for the CDR3: TGTGCCAGCAGTGAAAGAGGGGAGTACGAAGATACGCAGTATTTT.

The chain employs TRBV21-1 and TRBJ1-1. TRBV21-1 corresponds to a pseudogene. The CDR3 length is 16 residues. CDR3 region: CASSKRGREICTEAFF. The CDR3 coding sequence is TGTGCCAGCAGCAAACGGGGCAGGGAAATCTGCACTGAAGCTTTCTTT.

The chain combines TRBV15 with TRBJ2-2; D possibly corresponds to TRBD2 (5 bases). This CDR3 comprises 13 residues. Germline-derived CDR1 and CDR2 are LNHNV and YYDKDF (reference sequence). Trimming removed 1 base from V and 6 bases from J, with 6 bases in between. The CDR3 loop reads CATSRGGSGELFF. CDR3 DNA sequence: TGTGCCACCAGCAGAGGAGGGTCCGGGGAGCTGTTTTTT.

The chain links TRBV6-5 to TRBJ2-2; tentative D call: TRBD1 (7 bases). The CDR3 totals 14 residues. The germline gives CDR1 MNHEY, CDR2 SVGAGI. V was cut by 8 bases and J by 6 bases, with 16 bases left in between. The CDR3 DNA sequence: TGTGCCAGCCTGGAGGGCAGGGGGGCCGGGGAGCTGTTTTTT. Protein product: CASLEGRGAGELFF.

The CDR3 DNA follows: TGTGCCTGGAGAGACCCGATCCCCAGGCGGAATGAGCAGTTCTTC. This gives the protein CAWRDPIPRRNEQFF. The J gene is TRBJ2-1, the V gene TRBV30; no clear D gene. The ends were cut back, 3 bases at V and 7 bases at J, with 19 bases in the middle. Germline CDR1 and CDR2: GTSNPN and SVGIG (reference sequence). CDR3 size: 15 residues.

The chain is built from TRBV2 and TRBJ1-1; D might be TRBD1 (5 bases). V was shortened by 2 bases and J by 1 base, with 8 bases between the two germline ends. CDR1 and CDR2 (germline): SNHLY, FYNNEI. The CDR3 contains 14 residues. The CDR3 protein is CASSERGANTEAFF. The CDR3 bases are TGTGCCAGCAGTGAAAGGGGAGCGAACACTGAAGCTTTCTTT.

The chain is built from TRBV7-9 and TRBJ2-3; 14 bases agree with TRBD2. Germline lookup yields CDR1 SEHNR and CDR2 FQNEAQ (reference sequence). With 8 bases clipped from V and 0 bases from J, the junction kept 7 bases outside the gene matches. The CDR3 totals 17 residues. The CDR3 coding sequence is TGTGCCAGCCGATCGACTAGCGGGGGGGTTAGCACAGATACGCAGTATTTT. Encoded protein: CASRSTSGGVSTDTQYF.

The chain uses TRBV4-3 and TRBJ2-5, with TRBD1 as a possible D gene (6 bases). The end of the DNA is better explained by TRBJ2-7, so the J call may be wrong. Germline assignment: CDR1 LGHNA and CDR2 YSLEER. The CDR3 extends over 14 amino acids. The CDR3 here is CASSFGGQRLEQYF. The CDR3 DNA reads TGCGCCAGCAGCTTTGGGGGACAAAGGCTCGAGCAGTACTTC.

V usage is TRBV7-9 and J usage is TRBJ2-3; D not certain. The CDR3 totals 12 residues. The germline V gene has CDR1 SEHNR and CDR2 FQNEAQ (reference sequence). Trimming removed 1 base from V and 7 bases from J, with 6 bases in between. CDR3 amino acids: CASSLGENTQYF. CDR3 DNA: TGTGCCAGCAGCTTAGGAGAGAATACGCAGTATTTT. The variable domain in full, completed from reference TRBV7-9 and TRBJ2-3, reads DTGVSQNPRHKITKRGQNVTFRCDPISEHNRLYWYRQTLGQGPEFLTYFQNEAQLEKSRLLSDRFSAERPKGSFSTLEIQRTEQGDSAMYLCASSLGENTQYFGPGTRLTVL.

This clone was detected once. The J gene is TRBJ1-1, the V gene TRBV2; 8 nucleotides match TRBD1. Germline trimming cut 8 bases from V and 11 bases from J; bases unmatched to any gene: 13. Looked up from germline, CDR1 is SNHLY and CDR2 is FYNNEI. There are 13 residues in the CDR3. Here the CDR3 DNA reads TGTGCCAGCTGCCTCATTCAGGGGGCGCGGGCTTTCTTT. This sequence encodes CASCLIQGARAFF. The whole variable domain, filled in from reference TRBV2 and TRBJ1-1, reads EPEVTQTPSHQVTQMGQEVILRCVPISNHLYFYWYRQILGQKVEFLVSFYNNEISEKSEIFDDQFSVERPDGSNFTLKIRSTKLEDSAMYFCASCLIQGARAFFGQGTRLTVV.

Only a few counts were recorded for this clone. CDR3 sequence (DNA): TGTGCCAGCAGTGAGTGGATAGATACGCAGTATTTT. Translation: CASSEWIDTQYF. V is TRBV6-1 and J is TRBJ2-3; D uncertain. Germline V gene lookup returns CDR1 MNHNS and CDR2 SASEGT. Between the trimmed V and J ends, which lost 3 bases and 5 bases, there was a span of 6 bases. The CDR3 runs 12 residues.

V usage is TRBV5-1 and J usage is TRBJ2-3; D gene uncertain. Germline V CDR1 and CDR2: SGHRS, YFSETQ. The germline V and J ends were trimmed by 1 base and 6 bases, with 12 bases remaining between them. The length of the CDR3 is 14 residues. In DNA form, the CDR3 reads TGCGCCAGCAGCTTGTATGTAGGGTCGGATACGCAGTATTTT. Translated, it gives CASSLYVGSDTQYF.

V usage is TRBV7-7 and J usage is TRBJ2-6; D remains ambiguous. Germline V lookup: CDR1 SSHAT, CDR2 FNYEAQ (reference sequence). This CDR3 has 16 amino acids. Trimming pared 2 bases from V and 0 bases from J, leaving 8 bases between. DNA for the CDR3: TGTGCCAGCAGCTTACTCAGGCCCTCTGGGGCCAACGTCCTGACTTTC. Amino acids: CASSLLRPSGANVLTF. The full variable domain, completed using reference TRBV7-7 and TRBJ2-6, is GAGVSQSPRYKVTKRGQDVTLRCDPISSHATLYWYQQALGQGPEFLTYFNYEAQPDKSGLPSDRFSAERPEGSISTLTIQRTEQRDSAMYRCASSLLRPSGANVLTFGAGSRLTVL.

The chain uses TRBV11-2 and TRBJ2-3, with 13 bases matching TRBD2. This CDR3 spans 17 amino acids. V lost 4 bases and J lost 3; bases outside the gene matches: 7. The germline V gene encodes CDR1 SGHAT and CDR2 FQNNGV. For the CDR3, the DNA is TGTGCCAGCAGCTCCAGGACTAGCGGGAGCCGAACAGATACGCAGTATTTT. The encoded protein is CASSSRTSGSRTDTQYF.

This clone appeared a few times. The CDR3 loop reads CASSLTGLRDYGYTF. The CDR3 nucleotides are TGTGCCAGTAGTTTGACAGGGCTGAGGGACTATGGCTACACCTTC. The gene calls are TRBV19 and TRBJ1-2; TRBD1 matches at 7 bases. Germline-derived CDR1 and CDR2 are LNHDA and SQIVND (reference sequence). This CDR3 spans 15 amino acids. The V segment lost 5 bases and the J segment 3 bases; nucleotides outside the gene matches: 9.